Each of the 2 T cell receptor beta chains below was sequenced from the same sample in a study of control samples from healthy donors and cancer patients. Libraries were prepared by immunoSEQ multiplex PCR; TCRdb keeps only in-frame clonotypes and omits some of them. The sample records some 130,000 clones, just over 90% being singletons. Material: PBMCs. These receptors all come from a man in his forties or fifties with head and neck cancer.

The V call is TRBV30, the J call TRBJ2-6; TRBD1 matches 7 bases. Looked up from germline, CDR1 is GTSNPN and CDR2 is SVGIG (reference sequence). The CDR3 is 16 amino acids. Trimming cost V 5 bases and J 0 bases; bases outside gene matches: 7. The CDR3 is CAWAGTVFSGANVLTF. DNA for the CDR3: TGTGCCTGGGCCGGGACAGTCTTCTCTGGGGCCAACGTCCTGACTTTC.

J is TRBJ2-7 and V is TRBV6-5, with D perhaps matching TRBD1 (5 bases). V dropped 2 bases and J dropped 0 bases, with 11 bases sitting between them. This CDR3 region has 15 residues. CDR1 is MNHEY, CDR2 SVGAGI, per germline. The CDR3 nucleotides read TGTGCCAGCAGTTACAGGGGTACCAGCTCCTACGAGCAGTACTTC. It codes for CASSYRGTSSYEQYF.